This T cell receptor (beta chain) was captured by sequencing in a study of T-cell memory formation after mild COVID-19. The wider study: Clusters were largely donor specific.

General study results and limits: Some responding clones appeared in pre-infection memory, suggesting cross-reactive memory joined. CD4+ clones that contracted lay mainly in CM and EM; CD8+ ones lay in EMRA.

Employing constant-segment primers, 5'RACE generated TCR alpha and TCR beta cDNA libraries bearing sample barcodes and UMIs. TCRdb reprocessed the 5' RACE reads with MiXCR, giving one entry per CDR3 protein. This table holds about 400,000 distinct CDR3 sequences, roughly 18% found once. Deletions cut 5 bases from V and 6 bases from J, with 22 bases between. This CDR3 contains 16 residues. Germline V lookup: CDR1 SGHVS, CDR2 FQNEAQ. Comment on this clonotype: No antigen is known for it.

The receptor's source is a man aged 18 to 30 who had mild COVID-19 (a few samples of this study predate the infection). Cell type and time point are not known. The specimen was PBMCs or a T cell subset sorted from them (not recorded which). This sequence joins TRBV7-8 and TRBJ1-1; D not resolved. The CDR3 DNA sequence: TGTGCCAGCAGCCCCCGGAGGGTCCAGGCAAGGGCTGAAGCTTTCTTT. Translation gives CASSPRRVQARAEAFF.